These 14 T cell receptor beta chains were sequenced from one sample in a study of PD-L1 blockade in urothelial cancer. TCRdb's table, derived via immunoSEQ multiplex PCR, lists solely in-frame clones and lacks some. This table holds 85,000 to 90,000 clones, more than 90% found once. Source: PBMCs, taken around atezolizumab (anti-PD-L1) treatment. These receptors originate from a man aged 55 to 70 with urothelial cancer.

The rearrangement uses TRBV7-6 and TRBJ2-3; TRBD2 matches 14 bases. Unmatched junction bases numbered 7, after V lost 1 base and J lost 4 bases. CDR1 and CDR2 from the germline V gene are SGHVS and FNYEAQ. The CDR3 has 18 amino acids. CDR3 bases: TGTGCCAGCAGCTTAGGGGGACTAGCGGGAGTGGTTGCAGATACGCAGTATTTT. Translation gives CASSLGGLAGVVADTQYF.

J is TRBJ1-6 and V is TRBV5-1; 8 bases are shared with TRBD1. The CDR3 spans 17 residues. Germline lookup yields CDR1 SGHRS and CDR2 YFSETQ. V lost 0 bases to trimming and J lost 10 bases; unmatched junction nucleotides: 12. CDR3 nucleotides: TGCGCCAGCAGCTTGGCGAGGACAGGGCAGGGTAGATCACCCCTCCACTTT. Its protein product is CASSLARTGQGRSPLHF.

This rearrangement joins TRBV7-7 to TRBJ2-3, with D unresolved. Trimming cost V 1 base and J 0 bases, with 8 bases left between them. Germline CDR1 is SSHAT and CDR2 is FNYEAQ (reference sequence). The CDR3 loop spans 15 amino acids. CDR3 region: CASSLGLTSTDTQYF. In DNA, the CDR3 is TGTGCCAGCAGCTTAGGCCTGACTAGCACAGATACGCAGTATTTT.

V usage is TRBV11-2 and J usage is TRBJ2-7; a weak D match, TRBD1 (6 bases). The CDR3 loop spans 16 amino acids. Germline V lookup: CDR1 SGHAT, CDR2 FQNNGV. The V gene lost 3 bases and the J gene lost 1 base, with 16 bases spanning the gap. The CDR3 loop reads CASSLAGTTPSYEQYF. CDR3 bases: TGTGCCAGCAGCTTGGCTGGGACAACACCTTCCTACGAGCAGTACTTC.

This sequence joins TRBV7-2 and TRBJ2-2; 7 positions match TRBD2. The CDR3 length is 16 residues. V lost 5 bases to trimming and J lost 4 bases; unmatched junction nucleotides: 10. Germline lookup yields CDR1 SGHTA and CDR2 FQGNSA. DNA of the CDR3: TGTGCCAGCAGCCCCTTTATGGGCGGGGGCACCGGGGAGCTGTTTTTT. This codes for CASSPFMGGGTGELFF.

The chain employs TRBV18 and TRBJ2-2, with 9 bases lining up with TRBD2. This CDR3 has 16 amino acids. V was pared by 0 bases and J by 1 base, with 0 bases of the junction left unmatched. In germline, CDR1 is KGHSH, CDR2 LQKENI. Written as DNA, the CDR3 is TGTGCCAGCTCACCACCAGCGGGGGGGAACACCGGGGAGCTGTTTTTT. This codes for CASSPPAGGNTGELFF. The entire variable domain, with the rest obtained from reference TRBV18 and TRBJ2-2, is as follows: NAGVMQNPRHLVRRRGQEARLRCSPMKGHSHVYWYRQLPEEGLKFMVYLQKENIIDESGMPKERFSAEFPKEGPSILRIQQVVRGDSAAYFCASSPPAGGNTGELFFGEGSRLTVL.

The CDR3 sequence: CASSLWQDIQETQYF. The CDR3 DNA sequence: TGTGCCAGCAGCTTGTGGCAGGACATCCAAGAGACCCAGTACTTC. The chain has TRBV5-8 and TRBJ2-5, with D possibly being TRBD1 (5 bases). Germline assignment: CDR1 SGHTS and CDR2 YDEGEE. The CDR3 contains 15 residues. The ends were cut back, 1 base at V and 1 base at J, with 11 bases in the middle. The variable domain in full, completed from reference TRBV5-8 and TRBJ2-5, reads EAGVTQSPTHLIKTRGQQATLRCSPISGHTSVYWYQQALGLGLQFLLWYDEGEERNRGNFPPRFSGRQFPNYSSELNVNALELEDSALYLCASSLWQDIQETQYFGPGTRLLVL.

The rearrangement joins TRBV4-2 to TRBJ2-3; D not certain. Germline V gives CDR1 LGHNA, CDR2 YNFKEQ. Trimming left V 1 base short and J 3 bases short, with 5 bases between. The CDR3 is 13 residues long. In DNA, the CDR3 is TGTGCCAGCAGCCAAGTGCTAACAGATACGCAGTATTTT. Its protein product is CASSQVLTDTQYF.

The V call is TRBV5-6, the J call TRBJ1-1; 9 nucleotides line up with TRBD1. V lost 0 bases to trimming and J lost 0 bases; unmatched junction nucleotides: 3. Looked up from germline, CDR1 is SGHDT and CDR2 is YYEEEE. CDR3 length: 16 amino acids. The CDR3: CASSLGQGVMNTEAFF. CDR3 nucleotides: TGTGCCAGCAGCTTGGGACAGGGGGTGATGAACACTGAAGCTTTCTTT. Combining the CDR3 with reference TRBV5-6 and TRBJ1-1 gives the whole variable domain DAGVTQSPTHLIKTRGQQVTLRCSPKSGHDTVSWYQQALGQGPQFIFQYYEEEERQRGNFPDRFSGHQFPNYSSELNVNALLLGDSALYLCASSLGQGVMNTEAFFGQGTRLTVV.

V usage is TRBV7-2 and J usage is TRBJ2-1; TRBD2 is a possible D gene (5 bases). The germline gives CDR1 SGHTA, CDR2 FQGNSA. V lost 1 base and J lost 8, with 12 bases in between. The CDR3 sequence is 14 residues long. This chain's CDR3 is CASSLVAAADEQFF. CDR3 nucleotides: TGTGCCAGCAGCTTAGTTGCGGCAGCGGATGAGCAGTTCTTC.

The chain joins TRBV29-1 to TRBJ1-5, with D possibly being TRBD1 (6 bases). V lost 5 bases and J lost 1, with 9 bases in between. The CDR3 runs to 13 residues. Germline CDR1 reads SQVTM; CDR2 reads ANQGSEA. The CDR3 DNA reads as TGCAGCGTTCGTGGGGGCAGCAATCAGCCCCAGCATTTT. Amino acid sequence: CSVRGGSNQPQHF.

The chain is built from TRBV30 and TRBJ2-2; 9 nucleotides align to TRBD2. Trimming cost V 3 bases and J 6 bases; bases outside gene matches: 5. CDR1 is GTSNPN and CDR2 is SVGIG in the germline V gene (reference sequence). The CDR3 covers 14 residues. DNA for the CDR3: TGTGCCTGGAGCTGGACTAGCGACCCCGGGGAGCTGTTTTTT. Its protein product is CAWSWTSDPGELFF.

The chain couples TRBV11-2 to TRBJ1-1, with D perhaps matching TRBD1 (5 bases). The germline V gene has CDR1 SGHAT and CDR2 FQNNGV. CDR3 size: 14 residues. V gave up 8 bases and J gave up 0 bases, with 13 bases separating them. DNA for the CDR3: TGTGCCAGCCGCACAGGTTCCATGAACACTGAAGCTTTCTTT. Translating it yields CASRTGSMNTEAFF.

V usage is TRBV18 and J usage is TRBJ2-5; possibly TRBD2 for D (5 bases). The CDR3 loop spans 13 amino acids. V was cut by 4 bases and J by 3 bases, with 9 bases left in between. The V gene's germline CDR1 is KGHSH and CDR2 LQKENI. This CDR3 is CASSRRTEETQYF. CDR3 nucleotide sequence: TGTGCCAGCTCACGACGGACTGAAGAGACCCAGTACTTC.